This T cell receptor beta chain derives from a study of shared clonotypes between healthy human individuals. In the study overall: Serving as donors were a couple of women and a few men, whose ages spanned 18 to 49. Findings and caveats of the study: Between a handful of donors, naive CD4 clonotypes were shared at a level of about 5%.

The CDR3 contains 14 residues. Germline lookup yields CDR1 SGHRS and CDR2 YFSETQ. The germline V and J ends were trimmed by 0 bases and 3 bases, with 10 bases remaining between them. Measured with immunoSEQ multiplex PCR; TCRdb has only the in-frame clones, and not every one. Among roughly 1,500,000 clones listed, approximately 98.5% were seen once. Healthy HIV-negative adults without recent acute infections or vaccinations served as donors. A note on this clone: The antigen is not known. Other DNA sequences of this sample code for an identical CDR3.

The TCR sequence derives from a young man in good health. Sequencing used naive CD4+ T cells sorted from blood. Stated subset: CD45RA+ positively selected. The rearrangement links TRBV5-1 to TRBJ2-7, with a tentative D call TRBD2 (6 bases). This chain's CDR3 is CASSLEGTLYEQYF. The CDR3 DNA sequence: TGCGCCAGCAGCTTGGAAGGGACTCTCTACGAGCAGTACTTC.